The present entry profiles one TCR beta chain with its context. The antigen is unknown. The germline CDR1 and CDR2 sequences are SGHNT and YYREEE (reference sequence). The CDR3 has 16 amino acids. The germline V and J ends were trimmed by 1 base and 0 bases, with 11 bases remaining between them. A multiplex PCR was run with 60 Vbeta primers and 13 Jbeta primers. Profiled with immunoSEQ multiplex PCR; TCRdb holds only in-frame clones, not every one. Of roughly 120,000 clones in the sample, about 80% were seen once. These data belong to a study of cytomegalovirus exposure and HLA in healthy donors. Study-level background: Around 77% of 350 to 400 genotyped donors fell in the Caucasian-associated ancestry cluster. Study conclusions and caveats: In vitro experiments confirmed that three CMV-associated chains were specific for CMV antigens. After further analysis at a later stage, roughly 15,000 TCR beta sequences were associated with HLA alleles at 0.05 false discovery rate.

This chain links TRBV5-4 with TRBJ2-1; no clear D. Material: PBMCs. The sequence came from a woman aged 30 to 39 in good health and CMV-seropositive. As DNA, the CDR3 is TGTGCCAGCAGCTTGACCTCAACGAGCTCCTACAATGAGCAGTTCTTC. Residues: CASSLTSTSSYNEQFF.